This TCR beta chain was identified in a study of blood T cell repertoires in COVID-19. Study-wide background: T cells, B-cell-depleted T cells, or PBMCs provided the cDNA or gDNA that served as material.

The trim removed 2 bases at V and 4 bases at J, leaving 9 bases unmatched. CDR1 SGHTA and CDR2 FQGNSA come from the germline V gene. The CDR3 is 17 amino acids. Clones were sequenced by immunoSEQ multiplex PCR, and TCRdb holds only the in-frame ones, with some missing. Counted here are 100,000 to 150,000 clones, about 89% occurring once; the ten biggest clones make up roughly 18%. The sample was peripheral blood. The chain couples TRBV7-2 to TRBJ2-3; 10 bases are shared with TRBD2. This sequence originates from a man in his fifties or sixties with active or convalescent COVID-19. DNA of the CDR3: TGTGCCAGCAGCTTATATTGGTCGACTAGCGGGTCAGATACGCAGTATTTT. It codes for CASSLYWSTSGSDTQYF.